The 32 T cell receptor beta chains listed next were all sequenced from one sample in a study of CD8 T cells in ankylosing spondylitis. Whole-study findings and limits: Blood of patients with ankylosing spondylitis appeared to be characterized by a TCR beta motif of eight highly homologous variants.

Their antigens are not known. TCRdb analysed the 5' RACE reads with MiXCR anew, one entry per CDR3 protein. The sample lists hundreds of thousands of distinct CDR3 sequences; 10% to 15% were seen once. Specimen: blood, either unsorted or a sorted T cell fraction (not recorded which). Source of these receptors: a male donor with ankylosing spondylitis.

The chain carries TRBV20-1 and TRBJ1-4, with D perhaps matching TRBD1 (6 bases). Germline loops: CDR1 DFQATT, CDR2 SNEGSKA (reference sequence). Trimming left V 0 bases short and J 3 bases short, with 11 bases between. The CDR3 is made up of 15 amino acids. CDR3 DNA sequence: TGCAGTGCTAGAGACCCGGCAGGGGCTAATGAAAAACTGTTTTTT. This encodes CSARDPAGANEKLFF.

This clonotype showed up just a few times. CDR3 sequence reads: CASSQGQGGTGELFF. The CDR3 DNA reads as TGTGCCAGCAGCCAAGGTCAGGGAGGGACCGGGGAGCTGTTTTTT. The genes are TRBV4-2 and TRBJ2-2; TRBD2 matches 7 bases. The CDR3 consists of 15 residues. Per the germline V gene, CDR1 is LGHNA and CDR2 is YNFKEQ. V trimming: 1 base; J trimming: 5 bases; junction bases outside the gene matches: 4.

This clonotype was seen more than once but under ten times. The chain combines TRBV27 with TRBJ2-1, with 10 bases matching TRBD2. Per germline, CDR1 MNHEY and CDR2 SMNVEV (reference sequence). J lost 5 bases, V lost 4 bases, and 5 bases had no gene match. The CDR3 covers 15 residues. The CDR3 bases are TGTGCCAGCAGTTCCTTGGGACTAGCGAACAATGAGCAGTTCTTC. Its protein product is CASSSLGLANNEQFF.

This clonotype has a handful of counts. The chain has TRBV7-9 and TRBJ1-1, with no clear D. V lost 4 bases and J 3 bases, leaving 12 bases between the germline ends. CDR1 and CDR2 from the germline V gene are SEHNR and FQNEAQ (reference sequence). CDR3 length: 14 residues. The CDR3 region has the DNA TGTGCCAGCAGCTCCCTTGAACATCACACTGAAGCTTTCTTT. As protein: CASSSLEHHTEAFF.

This clonotype was observed a handful of times. The rearrangement joins TRBV11-2 to TRBJ2-3, with a possible D match to TRBD2 (5 bases). Trimming took 2 bases from V and 1 from J, leaving 7 bases between them. CDR3 length: 14 amino acids. The germline V gene has CDR1 SGHAT and CDR2 FQNNGV. The CDR3 region is CASSLQAGTDTQYF. CDR3 nucleotides: TGTGCCAGCAGCTTACAAGCGGGCACAGATACGCAGTATTTT.

This chain connects TRBV12-3 or TRBV12-4 to TRBJ2-6; unclear D gene. The CDR3 totals 17 residues. Trimming left V 1 base short and J 1 base short, with 11 bases between. This chain's CDR3 is CASSLGLGMSGANVLTF. The CDR3 DNA reads as TGTGCCAGCAGTTTAGGTCTGGGGATGTCTGGGGCCAACGTCCTGACTTTC.

The rearrangement joins TRBV6-5 to TRBJ2-5; a possible D gene is TRBD1 (5 bases). Germline V gives CDR1 MNHEY, CDR2 SVGAGI. There are 11 residues in the CDR3. V was shortened by 7 bases and J by 4 bases, with 7 bases between the two germline ends. CDR3 sequence reads: CASIQGETQYF. DNA of the CDR3: TGTGCCAGCATCCAGGGAGAGACCCAGTACTTC.

This clonotype was counted only a few times. This chain links TRBV7-2 with TRBJ2-4; TRBD2 is a possible D gene (5 bases). The CDR3 spans 15 residues. The V gene's germline CDR1 is SGHTA and CDR2 FQGNSA. With 5 bases removed from V and 1 base from J, the gap between germline ends came to 12 bases. In nucleotides, the CDR3 is TGTGCCAGCAGCACTAGGATGGCCGCCAAAAACATTCAGTACTTC. Translated, it gives CASSTRMAAKNIQYF.

Many counts were recorded for this clonotype. V gene TRBV4-3 combines with J gene TRBJ1-3; D is unresolved. CDR1 and CDR2 from the germline V gene are LGHNA and YSLEER. This CDR3 has 13 residues. With 3 bases removed from V and 4 bases from J, the gap between germline ends came to 7 bases. The CDR3 here is CASSQQGGNTIYF. DNA for the CDR3: TGCGCCAGCAGCCAGCAAGGGGGAAACACCATATATTTT.

This chain connects TRBV11-2 to TRBJ1-2; D uncertain. The CDR3 has 13 residues. The germline V and J ends were trimmed by 4 bases and 8 bases, with 14 bases remaining between them. Per germline, CDR1 SGHAT and CDR2 FQNNGV. The CDR3, as DNA: TGTGCCAGCAGCTGGGGTCCTTTTGAAGGCTACACCTTC. This encodes CASSWGPFEGYTF.

This chain joins TRBV25-1 and TRBJ2-1; D not resolved. The CDR3 consists of 14 residues. Germline V gene sequence: CDR1 MGHDK, CDR2 SYGVNS. Deletions cut 3 bases from V and 8 bases from J, with 14 bases between. The CDR3 DNA follows: TGTGCCAGCAGTGAGGCGACCGGGCGCGATGAGCAGTTCTTC. Translating it yields CASSEATGRDEQFF. The complete variable domain, with remaining parts taken from reference TRBV25-1 and TRBJ2-1, reads EADIYQTPRYLVIGTGKKITLECSQTMGHDKMYWYQQDPGMELHLIHYSYGVNSTEKGDLSSESTVSRIRTEHFPLTLESARPSHTSQYLCASSEATGRDEQFFGPGTRLTVL.

There are a few counts of this clonotype. The chain links TRBV5-1 to TRBJ2-5; D might be TRBD1 (6 bases). The CDR3 runs to 14 residues. V lost 2 bases and J lost 4, with 12 bases in between. Germline lookup yields CDR1 SGHRS and CDR2 YFSETQ. For the CDR3, the DNA is TGCGCCAGCAGCTTACAGGGTTTAAGAGAGACCCAGTACTTC. Translating gives CASSLQGLRETQYF.

This clonotype showed up many times. The V gene is TRBV20-1, the J gene TRBJ2-5; no firm D call. V was clipped by 1 base and J by 2 bases, with 5 bases between them. CDR3 size: 12 residues. Germline V CDR1 and CDR2: DFQATT, SNEGSKA (reference sequence). The CDR3 reads CSARVLQETQYF. Here the CDR3 DNA reads TGCAGTGCTAGAGTACTACAAGAGACCCAGTACTTC.

V gene TRBV20-1 combines with J gene TRBJ2-1; 8 bases agree with TRBD2. CDR3 length: 14 residues. In germline, CDR1 is DFQATT, CDR2 SNEGSKA (reference sequence). J lost 4 bases, V lost 6 bases, and 8 bases had no gene match. This CDR3 is CSAKQASGYNEQFF. CDR3 coding DNA: TGCAGTGCGAAGCAGGCTAGCGGGTACAATGAGCAGTTCTTC.

The chain is built from TRBV4-2 and TRBJ1-1, with D hard to call. Per germline, CDR1 LGHNA and CDR2 YNFKEQ. This CDR3 is 18 amino acids long. V was pared by 0 bases and J by 1 base, with 18 bases between. CDR3 protein: CASSQDIPRGESNTEAFF. The CDR3 DNA follows: TGTGCCAGCAGCCAAGACATCCCTCGGGGAGAGTCGAACACTGAAGCTTTCTTT.

The V and J genes are TRBV10-3 and TRBJ2-7, with D possibly being TRBD2 (5 bases). V lost 1 base and J 5 bases, leaving 12 bases between the germline ends. Germline lookup yields CDR1 ENHRY and CDR2 SYGVKD. This CDR3 contains 14 residues. The CDR3 nucleotides are TGTGCCATCAGTGAGTTTGAGGGAGCGGACGAGCAGTACTTC. As protein: CAISEFEGADEQYF.

V is TRBV20-1 and J is TRBJ1-6; 7 nucleotides agree with TRBD1. Germline V CDR1 and CDR2: DFQATT, SNEGSKA (reference sequence). With V trimmed by 5 bases and J by 5 bases, 3 bases remained unmatched. This CDR3 is 13 amino acids long. The CDR3 region is CSAAGTDNSPLHF. The DNA for the CDR3 is TGCAGTGCTGCCGGGACAGATAATTCACCCCTCCACTTT.

This chain links TRBV30 with TRBJ2-2; D is ambiguous. The germline V gene has CDR1 GTSNPN and CDR2 SVGIG (reference sequence). Trimming stripped 2 bases from V and 0 bases from J, with 10 bases between. The CDR3 extends over 15 amino acids. The CDR3 DNA reads TGTGCCTGGAGTTCTCACAGATCGAACACCGGGGAGCTGTTTTTT. It yields the protein CAWSSHRSNTGELFF.

CDR3 amino acids: CASSYGILANEQYF. The CDR3 DNA reads TGTGCCAGCAGTTACGGCATACTAGCAAACGAGCAGTACTTC. The chain couples TRBV6-5 to TRBJ2-7, with D possibly TRBD2 on 6 matching bases. V was cut by 2 bases and J by 5 bases, with 13 bases left in between. The germline V gene encodes CDR1 MNHEY and CDR2 SVGAGI. This CDR3 comprises 14 residues.

The rearrangement uses TRBV6-2 or TRBV6-3 and TRBJ1-6; the match to TRBD1 covers 10 bases. The ends lost 2 bases at V and 8 bases at J; junction bases unmatched: 6. The length of the CDR3 is 16 residues. The germline gives CDR1 MNHEY, CDR2 SVGEGT. DNA for the CDR3: TGTGCCAGCAGTTACGCGACCGGGACAGGGGATTCACCCCTCCACTTT. This translates into CASSYATGTGDSPLHF.

The chain combines TRBV7-2 with TRBJ1-2, with a tentative D call TRBD1 (6 bases). CDR1 is SGHTA, CDR2 FQGNSA, per germline. V was pared by 2 bases and J by 3 bases, with 13 bases between. This CDR3 region has 15 residues. Written as DNA, the CDR3 is TGTGCCAGCAGCTTACGGACAGCCTTGCACTATGGCTACACCTTC. This encodes CASSLRTALHYGYTF.

J is TRBJ1-6 and V is TRBV6-2 or TRBV6-3; D is unresolved. The germline V and J ends were trimmed by 9 bases and 4 bases, with 13 bases remaining between them. Germline values: CDR1 MNHEY, CDR2 SVGEGT. This CDR3 contains 14 residues. The chain's CDR3 is CASTTRDYNSPLHF. In nucleotides, the CDR3 is TGTGCCAGTACGACGAGGGATTATAATTCACCCCTCCACTTT.

A few counts support this clonotype. The chain combines TRBV5-6 with TRBJ1-6, with D tentatively TRBD1 (6 bases). The germline V and J ends were trimmed by 4 bases and 10 bases, with 15 bases remaining between them. Germline loops: CDR1 SGHDT, CDR2 YYEEEE. The CDR3 totals 14 residues. The CDR3 here is CASSLRGGRSPLHF. The CDR3 nucleotides read TGTGCCAGCAGCCTAAGGGGGGGACGGTCACCCCTCCACTTT.

V and J are TRBV29-1 and TRBJ2-2; TRBD2 matches 8 bases. The V segment lost 5 bases and the J segment 5 bases; nucleotides outside the gene matches: 4. This CDR3 has 13 amino acids. CDR1 SQVTM and CDR2 ANQGSEA come from the germline V gene. CDR3 amino acids: CSVRLAYTGELFF. CDR3 nucleotide sequence: TGCAGCGTTAGACTAGCGTATACCGGGGAGCTGTTTTTT.

On this clonotype: A read error may produce the germline difference seen at one junction end. The chain is built from TRBV29-1 and TRBJ2-3; TRBD2 matches 8 bases. CDR1 is SQVTM and CDR2 is ANQGSEA in the germline V gene. The CDR3 extends over 14 amino acids. The CDR3 region has the DNA TGCAGCGTTGTGGCGGGAGGTGTGACAGATACTCAGTATTTT. Protein product: CSVVAGGVTDTQYF.

This clonotype was counted ten times or more. The chain employs TRBV7-9 and TRBJ2-5; D not resolved. Germline CDR1 reads SEHNR; CDR2 reads FQNEAQ (reference sequence). The CDR3 totals 12 residues. Trimming removed 0 bases from V and 5 bases from J, with 4 bases in between. The CDR3 bases are TGTGCCAGCAGCTTAGCGACGGAGACCCAGTACTTC. Residues: CASSLATETQYF.

The chain's CDR3 is CSARAGYSYEQYF. CDR3 in DNA: TGCAGTGCTAGAGCGGGGTACTCCTACGAGCAGTACTTC. The chain carries TRBV20-1 and TRBJ2-7; D is possibly TRBD2 (5 bases). V lost 1 base to trimming and J lost 0 bases, with 7 bases between them. CDR1 and CDR2 (germline): DFQATT, SNEGSKA (reference sequence). The CDR3 contains 13 residues.

This chain joins TRBV5-1 and TRBJ2-3; possibly TRBD1 for D (6 bases). The germline gives CDR1 SGHRS, CDR2 YFSETQ. V lost 7 bases, J lost 2 bases, and 20 bases lay in between. The CDR3 has 16 amino acids. The DNA for the CDR3 is TGCGCCAGCCGAATTGCACAGGGCGGGTTCACAGATACGCAGTATTTT. Translated, it gives CASRIAQGGFTDTQYF.

The chain combines TRBV6-5 with TRBJ1-2, with D uncertain. The CDR3 totals 13 residues. V was pared by 1 base and J by 6 bases, with 9 bases between. From germline, CDR1 is MNHEY and CDR2 SVGAGI. CDR3 residues: CASSYLGGNGYTF. In nucleotides, the CDR3 is TGTGCCAGCAGTTACTTAGGAGGGAATGGCTACACCTTC.

The J gene is TRBJ2-5, the V gene TRBV24-1; 7 bases line up with TRBD1. The germline V gene has CDR1 KGHDR and CDR2 SFDVKD. After removal of 7 bases from V and 4 bases from J, the junction contained 11 bases not matched to a gene. The CDR3 spans 15 residues. CDR3 amino acids: CATSAATGSGETQYF. The CDR3 DNA follows: TGTGCCACCAGCGCGGCGACAGGGAGTGGAGAGACCCAGTACTTC.

The DNA of the CDR3 is TGCGCCAGCAGCCAACCCATTGGGACTAGCGGGAAGGGTGACGCCGGGGAGCTGTTTTTT. Protein product: CASSQPIGTSGKGDAGELFF. The chain employs TRBV4-3 and TRBJ2-2, with 13 bases that match TRBD2. CDR3 size: 20 residues. V was pared by 2 bases and J by 6 bases, with 15 bases of the junction left unmatched. Per the germline V gene, CDR1 is LGHNA and CDR2 is YSLEER.

V gene TRBV7-9 combines with J gene TRBJ2-3, with a weak D call TRBD1 (6 bases). The CDR3 spans 12 residues. CDR1 and CDR2 from the germline V gene are SEHNR and FQNEAQ (reference sequence). The V end was cut by 6 bases, the J end by 6 bases, with 10 bases between. The chain's CDR3 is CASSRGLDTQYF. The CDR3 DNA follows: TGTGCCAGCAGTAGGGGGTTGGATACGCAGTATTTT.